A single sample is the source of the 7 T cell receptor beta chains below, sequenced in a study of blood T cell repertoires in COVID-19 (dated by TCRdb to 2020 to 2022). The library was prepared using the immunoSEQ multiplex PCR assay. The table comes from immuneACCESS by way of TCRdb, which keeps in-frame sequences with V and J called. Part of the clones is missing from these tables; in studies checked, under half for an unresolved V gene and the rest for unknown reasons. In this sample the table shows roughly 400,000 clones, roughly 84% of which occur a single time. The ten most abundant clones make up 1.4% of the sample. Sequencing used PBMCs or T cells enriched from blood (not recorded which). Receptors originate from a woman under 30 who had been exposed to COVID-19.

In this sample, this clone turned up once. The chain is built from TRBV7-9 and TRBJ2-1; no clear D. V was shortened by 1 base and J by 7 bases, with 11 bases between the two germline ends. Germline V gene lookup returns CDR1 SEHNR and CDR2 FQNEAQ (reference sequence). The CDR3 spans 14 residues. CDR3 sequence: CASSLGQRTNEQFF. The CDR3 DNA sequence: TGTGCCAGCAGCTTAGGTCAGCGCACGAATGAGCAGTTCTTC.

This rearrangement joins TRBV6-5 to TRBJ2-7, with 10 positions matching TRBD1. Per the germline V gene, CDR1 is MNHEY and CDR2 is SVGAGI. Trimming cost V 6 bases and J 3 bases; bases outside gene matches: 5. This CDR3 region has 14 residues. CDR3 sequence (DNA): TGTGCCAGCAGCGCTGGGACAGGGGTCTACGAGCAGTACTTC. Encoded protein: CASSAGTGVYEQYF.

In its sample, this clone was seen a few times. V usage is TRBV6-4 and J usage is TRBJ1-1; 9 positions match TRBD1. This CDR3 is built from 14 residues. CDR1 and CDR2 from the germline V gene are MRHNA and SNTAGT. With 2 bases clipped from V and 6 bases from J, the junction kept 4 bases outside the gene matches. The CDR3 loop reads CASSDGTGNSEAFF. DNA for the CDR3: TGTGCCAGCAGTGACGGGACAGGGAATTCTGAAGCTTTCTTT.

The chain recombines TRBV4-3 with TRBJ1-1; 8 bases map to TRBD1. Trimming at V came to 3 bases and at J to 11 bases, leaving 14 bases not matched to a gene. Germline V gene data show CDR1 as LGHNA and CDR2 as YSLEER. The CDR3 loop spans 15 amino acids. CDR3 DNA: TGCGCCAGCAGCCAGGCTATTACAGGGGGTCTATCGGCTTTCTTT. The encoded protein is CASSQAITGGLSAFF.

The V gene is TRBV14, the J gene TRBJ1-2; D not resolved. Deletions cut 2 bases from V and 5 bases from J, with 21 bases between. CDR3 length: 17 residues. The germline V gene has CDR1 SGHDN and CDR2 FVKESK. CDR3 protein: CASSQTTLVPALYGYTF. In nucleotides, the CDR3 is TGTGCCAGCAGCCAAACTACCCTCGTCCCGGCCCTATATGGCTACACCTTC.

The V and J genes are TRBV10-3 and TRBJ1-6; 7 nucleotides match TRBD1. Germline V gives CDR1 ENHRY, CDR2 SYGVKD. This CDR3 is built from 12 residues. V lost 9 bases, J lost 7 bases, and 3 bases stayed unmatched. CDR3 sequence reads: CAIRTGNSPLHF. CDR3 DNA sequence: TGTGCCATTCGGACAGGAAATTCACCCCTCCACTTT.

On this clone itself: This specimen includes other DNA sequences encoding the same CDR3. V and J are TRBV18 and TRBJ2-5; D may be TRBD1 (6 bases). Looked up from germline, CDR1 is KGHSH and CDR2 is LQKENI. CDR3 length: 13 amino acids. Trimming took off 6 bases at V and 3 bases at J, with 11 bases between the two ends. CDR3 region: CASSPGQKETQYF. In DNA form, the CDR3 reads TGTGCCAGCTCCCCCGGACAGAAAGAGACCCAGTACTTC.